A selection of T cell receptor beta chains follows, all from one sample in a study of T cell repertoires in cytomegalovirus infection. Their antigen targets remain unknown. TCRdb redid the calling of the reads with MiXCR, one entry per CDR3 protein. This table has around 500,000 distinct CDR3 sequences, about two fifths appearing once. The sequencing used cultured PBMCs, collected from culture after CMV antigen stimulation. These receptors all come from a human donor in good health (CMV status not recorded). Some clones in this sample may be carry-over from other donors' samples. CDR3s include the opening cysteine and the closing phenylalanine or tryptophan. The D gene is left open where the match is weak. The size of a clone is reported for some rows only, either as once, few or many, or as a class for expanded clones.

DNA,CDR3,size,V,D,J,length
TGCAGTGCTGCGGGAGGATACAATGAGCAGTTCTTC,CSAAGGYNEQFF,-,TRBV20-1,TRBD2,TRBJ2-1,12
TGTGCCAGCAGCTTACACCAGGGGGACACTGAAGCTTTCTTT,CASSLHQGDTEAFF,-,TRBV7-9,TRBD1,TRBJ1-1,14
TGCAGTGCTCACCCTAGCGGGACCCGGAGGGGGGCTACGCAGTATTTT,CSAHPSGTRRGATQYF,-,TRBV20-1,TRBD2,TRBJ2-3,16
TGTGCCAGCAGTTTACGTGGTGATTTTTCATACGAGCAGTACTTC,CASSLRGDFSYEQYF,-,TRBV12-3/TRBV12-4,-,TRBJ2-7,15
TGTGCCAGCAGTGACGTCGCCCCAGACGGGGGAGAGACCCAGTACTTC,CASSDVAPDGGETQYF,-,TRBV25-1,-,TRBJ2-5,16
TGTGCCAGCAGCTTACGGGGTGCTAGTATGGCTACAGATACGCAGTATTTT,CASSLRGASMATDTQYF,-,TRBV7-9,-,TRBJ2-3,17
TGTGCCAGCAGTCCGGCCCTGGCGTCAGGGGGCGGCGCAGATACGCAGTATTTT,CASSPALASGGGADTQYF,-,TRBV12-3/TRBV12-4,TRBD1,TRBJ2-3,18
TGTGCCAGCAGCGAAAGACTAGCGGGGGAGTACAATGAGCAGTTCTTC,CASSERLAGEYNEQFF,-,TRBV7-8,TRBD2,TRBJ2-1,16
TGTGCCAGCAGCCGTAGGATCGGGGTTAATGAAAAACTGTTTTTT,CASSRRIGVNEKLFF,few,TRBV27,-,TRBJ1-4,15
TGTGCCAGCAGCCGCGGGGAAGGCAATCAGCCCCAGCATTTT,CASSRGEGNQPQHF,once,TRBV6-5,-,TRBJ1-5,14
TGTGCCAGCAGTTCTTTGCGTACCTACAATGAGCAGTTCTTC,CASSSLRTYNEQFF,few,TRBV12-3/TRBV12-4,-,TRBJ2-1,14
TGTGCCAGCAGCTTAGGCAGGGGCGATGAGCAGTTCTTC,CASSLGRGDEQFF,-,TRBV11-2,-,TRBJ2-1,13
TGTGCCAGCAGCCAAACCGGGACTAGCCCCAACTACGAGCAGTACTTC,CASSQTGTSPNYEQYF,-,TRBV4-1,TRBD2,TRBJ2-7,16
TGTGCCAGCAGTTACTCGAAACCCTCGAGCGGGGGTTCCTACGAGCAGTACTTC,CASSYSKPSSGGSYEQYF,-,TRBV6-6,TRBD2,TRBJ2-7,18
TGTGCCAGCTCACCTAACAGGGATGATGAGCAGTTCTTC,CASSPNRDDEQFF,-,TRBV18,-,TRBJ2-1,13
TGTGCCCGCAGCTACCGAGGAGAGCGGATGAACACCGGGGAGCTGTTTTTT,CARSYRGERMNTGELFF,-,TRBV11-2,-,TRBJ2-2,17
TGTGCCAGCTCACCACCGACCGGGACAGGGGGGGAGACCCAGTACTTC,CASSPPTGTGGETQYF,-,TRBV18,TRBD1,TRBJ2-5,16
TGTGCCAGCAGCTCAGAGCGGGATCGGTTCAATGAGCAGTTCTTC,CASSSERDRFNEQFF,many,TRBV7-2,TRBD2,TRBJ2-1,15
TGTGCCAGCAGGCTAGCGGGAGGGCCATACAATGAGCAGTTCTTC,CASRLAGGPYNEQFF,few,TRBV27,TRBD2,TRBJ2-1,15
TGTGCCAGCACACAGGGGGCCAAAAACATTCAGTACTTC,CASTQGAKNIQYF,-,TRBV6-1,TRBD1,TRBJ2-4,13
TGTGCCAGCAGCTCCCGACGAGAGCGCTACGAGCAGTACTTC,CASSSRRERYEQYF,few,TRBV7-2,-,TRBJ2-7,14
TGCAGTGCTAAGACAGGGGTATCACCCCTCCACTTT,CSAKTGVSPLHF,-,TRBV20-1,TRBD1,TRBJ1-6,12
TGCGCCAGCAGCCAAGATTACAACCTGCAAGACTACGAGCAGTACTTC,CASSQDYNLQDYEQYF,few,TRBV4-3,-,TRBJ2-7,16
TGTGCCAGCAGATTGCGTCTAGGGACCTATGGCTACACCTTC,CASRLRLGTYGYTF,few,TRBV7-2,-,TRBJ1-2,14
TGTGCCAGCAGTTACGACTCAGCGGAGGCATCGTACAATGAGCAGTTCTTC,CASSYDSAEASYNEQFF,-,TRBV6-2/TRBV6-3,-,TRBJ2-1,17
TGTGCCAGCAGCCAAACTAGCGGGGGGGCAGGAGAGACCCAGTACTTC,CASSQTSGGAGETQYF,once,TRBV5-4,TRBD2,TRBJ2-5,16
TGCGCCAGCAGCCAAGGAGGAGGGTTTACCTACAATGAGCAGTTCTTC,CASSQGGGFTYNEQFF,few,TRBV4-3,-,TRBJ2-1,16
TGCGCCAGCAGCTTACTCGGCGACAGCAGAATAACCTACGAGCAGTACTTC,CASSLLGDSRITYEQYF,-,TRBV5-1,-,TRBJ2-7,17
TGTGCCAGCAGCCCAAGCCCTAGCACAGATACGCAGTATTTT,CASSPSPSTDTQYF,many,TRBV7-2,-,TRBJ2-3,14
TGTGCCAGCCACTTTTCAGGGGTTAATTCACCCCTCCACTTT,CASHFSGVNSPLHF,-,TRBV27,-,TRBJ1-6,14
TGTGCCTTGGTAACGGGGTTTCCAGGCTACGAGCAGTACTTC,CALVTGFPGYEQYF,-,TRBV6-1,-,TRBJ2-7,14
TGTGCCAGCAGCCTGGCTAGCGGGAGGTTCGAGACCCAGTACTTC,CASSLASGRFETQYF,few,TRBV7-6,TRBD2,TRBJ2-5,15
TGTGCCAGCAGTTACGGGCGGGGGACTAGTGGAGATACGCAGTATTTT,CASSYGRGTSGDTQYF,few,TRBV6-2/TRBV6-3,TRBD2,TRBJ2-3,16
TGTGCCAGCAGAGGGACAGGGTCCGTTGAAGCTTTCTTT,CASRGTGSVEAFF,-,TRBV7-2,TRBD1,TRBJ1-1,13
TGTGCCAGCAGCCCGGGGACTAGCCGTAAAGAGACCCAGTACTTC,CASSPGTSRKETQYF,few,TRBV7-8,TRBD2,TRBJ2-5,15
TGTGCCACCAGCAGATCCCCACAGGGGAATCAGCCCCAGCATTTT,CATSRSPQGNQPQHF,-,TRBV15,TRBD1,TRBJ1-5,15
TGTGCCACCAGCAGAGGTCAAGGGGGGGGCGGGGAGACCCAGTACTTC,CATSRGQGGGGETQYF,-,TRBV15,-,TRBJ2-5,16
TGTGCCAGCAGCTTTGCGGGGGAGTACAATGAGCAGTTCTTC,CASSFAGEYNEQFF,few,TRBV11-3,TRBD2,TRBJ2-1,14
TGTGCCACCAGTGAACCTATCGGGACGGTTAATGAGCAGTTCTTC,CATSEPIGTVNEQFF,-,TRBV24-1,-,TRBJ2-1,15
TGTGCCAGCAGCTTCGGACATCCCTATAATTCACCCCTCCACTTT,CASSFGHPYNSPLHF,-,TRBV7-2,-,TRBJ1-6,15
TGCGCCAGCAGCCAGGGACATTCTGGAAACACCATATATTTT,CASSQGHSGNTIYF,-,TRBV5-1,-,TRBJ1-3,14
TGTGCCAGCGGAAGGGACAGGGGGCTTTCACCCCTCCACTTT,CASGRDRGLSPLHF,few,TRBV7-6,TRBD1,TRBJ1-6,14
TGTGCCAGCAGTCGGGGGGGGAGCGTCCAGGTCGGGGAGCTGTTTTTT,CASSRGGSVQVGELFF,-,TRBV6-5,TRBD2,TRBJ2-2,16
TGTGCCAGCAGCTCAGGGGGCACTGGAAACACCATATATTTT,CASSSGGTGNTIYF,few,TRBV7-8,TRBD1,TRBJ1-3,14
TGTGCCAGCAGTCCTAGGACTGGGGAGACCCAGTACTTC,CASSPRTGETQYF,few,TRBV7-2,-,TRBJ2-5,13
TGTGCCAGCAGACCGGGACAAAGGGGGGGTAACTATGGCTACACCTTC,CASRPGQRGGNYGYTF,few,TRBV27,-,TRBJ1-2,16